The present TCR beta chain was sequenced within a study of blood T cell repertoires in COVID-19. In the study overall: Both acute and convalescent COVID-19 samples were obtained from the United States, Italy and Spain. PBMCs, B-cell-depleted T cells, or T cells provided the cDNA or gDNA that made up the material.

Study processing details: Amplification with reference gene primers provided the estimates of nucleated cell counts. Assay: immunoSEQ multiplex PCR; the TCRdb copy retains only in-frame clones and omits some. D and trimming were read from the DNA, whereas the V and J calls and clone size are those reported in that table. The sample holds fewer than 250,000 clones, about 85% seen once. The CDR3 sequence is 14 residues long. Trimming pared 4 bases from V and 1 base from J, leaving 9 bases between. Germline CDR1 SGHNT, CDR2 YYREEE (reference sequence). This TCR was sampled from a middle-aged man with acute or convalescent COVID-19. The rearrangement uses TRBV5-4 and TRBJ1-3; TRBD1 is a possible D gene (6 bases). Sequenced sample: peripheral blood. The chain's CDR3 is CASSVRGSGNTIYF. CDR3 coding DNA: TGTGCCAGCAGCGTCAGGGGTTCTGGAAACACCATATATTTT.